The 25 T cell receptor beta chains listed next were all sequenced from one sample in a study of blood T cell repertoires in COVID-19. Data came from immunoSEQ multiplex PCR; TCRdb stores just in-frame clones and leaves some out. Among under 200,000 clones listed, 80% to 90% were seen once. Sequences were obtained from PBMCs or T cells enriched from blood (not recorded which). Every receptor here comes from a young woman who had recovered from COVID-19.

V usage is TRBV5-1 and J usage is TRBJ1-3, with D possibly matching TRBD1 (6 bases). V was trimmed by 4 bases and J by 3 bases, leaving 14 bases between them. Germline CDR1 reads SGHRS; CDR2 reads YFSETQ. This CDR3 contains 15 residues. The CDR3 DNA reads TGCGCCAGCAGCCCTATACAGGGTGGTGGAAACACCATATATTTT. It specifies CASSPIQGGGNTIYF. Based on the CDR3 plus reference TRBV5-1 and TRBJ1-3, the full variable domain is KAGVTQTPRYLIKTRGQQVTLSCSPISGHRSVSWYQQTPGQGLQFLFEYFSETQRNKGNFPGRFSGRQFSNSRSEMNVSTLELGDSALYLCASSPIQGGGNTIYFGEGSWLTVV.

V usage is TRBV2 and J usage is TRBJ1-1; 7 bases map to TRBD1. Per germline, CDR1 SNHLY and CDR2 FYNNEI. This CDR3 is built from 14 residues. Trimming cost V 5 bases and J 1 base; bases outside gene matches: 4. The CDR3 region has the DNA TGTGCCAGCAGTCCGACAGGGACGAACACTGAAGCTTTCTTT. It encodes CASSPTGTNTEAFF.

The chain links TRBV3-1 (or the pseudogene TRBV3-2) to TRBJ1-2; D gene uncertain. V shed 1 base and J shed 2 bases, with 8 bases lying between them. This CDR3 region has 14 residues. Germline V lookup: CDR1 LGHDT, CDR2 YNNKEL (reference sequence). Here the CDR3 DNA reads TGTGCCAGCAGCCAAGCACAGTTCAACTATGGCTACACCTTC. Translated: CASSQAQFNYGYTF.

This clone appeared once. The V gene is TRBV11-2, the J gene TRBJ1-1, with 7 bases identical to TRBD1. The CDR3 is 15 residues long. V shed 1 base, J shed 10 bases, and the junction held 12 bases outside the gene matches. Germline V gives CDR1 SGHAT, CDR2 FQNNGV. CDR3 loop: CASSLAGGQESGAFF. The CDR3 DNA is TGTGCCAGCAGCTTAGCAGGGGGGCAGGAGAGCGGAGCTTTCTTT.

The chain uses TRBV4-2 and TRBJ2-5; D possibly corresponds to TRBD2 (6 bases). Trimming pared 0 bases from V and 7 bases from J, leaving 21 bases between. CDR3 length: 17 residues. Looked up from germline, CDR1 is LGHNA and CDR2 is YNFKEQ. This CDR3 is CASSQELAAPGGGTQYF. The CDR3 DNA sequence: TGTGCCAGCAGCCAAGAGCTTGCAGCCCCCGGGGGAGGGACCCAGTACTTC.

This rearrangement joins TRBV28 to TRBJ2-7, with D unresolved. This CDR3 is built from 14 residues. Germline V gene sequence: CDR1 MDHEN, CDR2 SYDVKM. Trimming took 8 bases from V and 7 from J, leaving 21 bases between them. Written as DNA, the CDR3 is TGTGCCAGCGGTGAGAGCCATAATACGAGGGAGCAGTACTTC. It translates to CASGESHNTREQYF.

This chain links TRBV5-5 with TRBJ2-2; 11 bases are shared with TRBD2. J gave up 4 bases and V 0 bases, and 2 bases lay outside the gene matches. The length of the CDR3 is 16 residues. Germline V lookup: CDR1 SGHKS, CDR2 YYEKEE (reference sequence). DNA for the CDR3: TGTGCCAGCAGCTTGGGACTAGCGGGAATCACCGGGGAGCTGTTTTTT. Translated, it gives CASSLGLAGITGELFF.

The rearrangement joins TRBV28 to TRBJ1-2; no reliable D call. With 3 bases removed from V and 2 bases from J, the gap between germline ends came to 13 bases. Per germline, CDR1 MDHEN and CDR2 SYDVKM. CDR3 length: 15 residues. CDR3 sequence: CASSFPAAGNYGYTF. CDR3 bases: TGTGCCAGCAGTTTTCCGGCGGCCGGCAACTATGGCTACACCTTC.

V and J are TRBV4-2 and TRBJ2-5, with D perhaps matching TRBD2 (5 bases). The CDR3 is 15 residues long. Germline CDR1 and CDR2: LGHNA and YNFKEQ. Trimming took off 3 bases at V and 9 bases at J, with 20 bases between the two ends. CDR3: CASSQPGQSLEAQYF. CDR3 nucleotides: TGTGCCAGCAGCCAGCCGGGTCAAAGTCTGGAGGCCCAGTACTTC.

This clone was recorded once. This CDR3 is CASSFSDSPWGYTF. CDR3 nucleotide sequence: TGTGCCAGCAGCTTCTCGGACAGCCCATGGGGCTACACCTTC. The chain has TRBV11-2 and TRBJ1-2; D perhaps matches TRBD1 (6 bases). Germline CDR1 is SGHAT and CDR2 is FQNNGV. V lost 3 bases and J lost 8, with 16 bases in between. This CDR3 region has 14 residues.

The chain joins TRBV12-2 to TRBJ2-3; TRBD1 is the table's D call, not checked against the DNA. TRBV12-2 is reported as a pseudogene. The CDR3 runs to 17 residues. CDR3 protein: CASRLSMGDSYTDTQYF. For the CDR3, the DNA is TGTGCAAGTCGCTTATCGATGGGGGACAGCTACACAGATACGCAGTATTTT.

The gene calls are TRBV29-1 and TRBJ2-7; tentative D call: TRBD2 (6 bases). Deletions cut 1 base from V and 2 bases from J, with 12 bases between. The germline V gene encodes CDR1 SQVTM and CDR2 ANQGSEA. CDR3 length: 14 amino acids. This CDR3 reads CSVEGGTLPYEQYF. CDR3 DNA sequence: TGCAGCGTTGAAGGGGGGACTCTTCCCTACGAGCAGTACTTC.

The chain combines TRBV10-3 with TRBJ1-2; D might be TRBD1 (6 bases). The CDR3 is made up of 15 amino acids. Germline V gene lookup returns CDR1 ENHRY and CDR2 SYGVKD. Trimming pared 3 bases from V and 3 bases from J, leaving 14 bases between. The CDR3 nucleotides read TGTGCCATCAGTGATCGAGGGGGTGGGGACTATGGCTACACCTTC. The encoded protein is CAISDRGGGDYGYTF.

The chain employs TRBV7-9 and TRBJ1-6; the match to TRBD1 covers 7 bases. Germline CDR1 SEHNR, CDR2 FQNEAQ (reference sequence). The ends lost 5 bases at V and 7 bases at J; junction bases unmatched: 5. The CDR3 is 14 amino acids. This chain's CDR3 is CASSLGQKNSPLHF. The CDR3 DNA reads TGTGCCAGCAGCCTGGGACAGAAGAATTCACCCCTCCACTTT. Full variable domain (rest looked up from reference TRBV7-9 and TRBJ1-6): DTGVSQNPRHKITKRGQNVTFRCDPISEHNRLYWYRQTLGQGPEFLTYFQNEAQLEKSRLLSDRFSAERPKGSFSTLEIQRTEQGDSAMYLCASSLGQKNSPLHFGNGTRLTVT.

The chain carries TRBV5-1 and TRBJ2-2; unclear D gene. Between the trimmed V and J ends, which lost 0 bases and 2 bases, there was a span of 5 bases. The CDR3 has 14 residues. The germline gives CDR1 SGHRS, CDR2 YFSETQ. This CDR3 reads CASSLDYNTGELFF. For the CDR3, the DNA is TGCGCCAGCAGCTTGGACTATAACACCGGGGAGCTGTTTTTT.

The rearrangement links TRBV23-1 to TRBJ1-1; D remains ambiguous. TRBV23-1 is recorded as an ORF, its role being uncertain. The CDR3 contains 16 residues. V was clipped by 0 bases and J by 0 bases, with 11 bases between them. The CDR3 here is CASSQSRGYMNTEAFF. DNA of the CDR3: TGCGCCAGCAGTCAATCCCGGGGTTACATGAACACTGAAGCTTTCTTT.

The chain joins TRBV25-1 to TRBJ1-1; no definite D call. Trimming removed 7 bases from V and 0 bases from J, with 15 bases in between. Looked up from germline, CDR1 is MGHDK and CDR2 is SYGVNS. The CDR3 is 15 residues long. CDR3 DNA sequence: TGTGCCAGCACCCTGGGAGGCAGCCTGAACACTGAAGCTTTCTTT. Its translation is CASTLGGSLNTEAFF. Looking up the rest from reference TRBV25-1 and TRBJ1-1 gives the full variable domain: EADIYQTPRYLVIGTGKKITLECSQTMGHDKMYWYQQDPGMELHLIHYSYGVNSTEKGDLSSESTVSRIRTEHFPLTLESARPSHTSQYLCASTLGGSLNTEAFFGQGTRLTVV.

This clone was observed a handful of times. CDR3 in amino acids: CASSIGQTQYF. DNA for the CDR3: TGTGCCAGTAGTATAGGGCAGACCCAGTACTTC. V and J are TRBV19 and TRBJ2-5; no definite D call. The CDR3 contains 11 residues. The V gene lost 1 base and the J gene lost 6 bases, with 3 bases spanning the gap. Germline V lookup: CDR1 LNHDA, CDR2 SQIVND (reference sequence).

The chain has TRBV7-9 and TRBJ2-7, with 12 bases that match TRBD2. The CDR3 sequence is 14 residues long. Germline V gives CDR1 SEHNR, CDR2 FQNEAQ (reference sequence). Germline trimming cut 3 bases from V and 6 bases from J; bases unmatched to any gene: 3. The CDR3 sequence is CASSFGLAGTEQYF. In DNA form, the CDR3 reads TGTGCCAGCAGCTTCGGACTAGCGGGGACCGAGCAGTACTTC.

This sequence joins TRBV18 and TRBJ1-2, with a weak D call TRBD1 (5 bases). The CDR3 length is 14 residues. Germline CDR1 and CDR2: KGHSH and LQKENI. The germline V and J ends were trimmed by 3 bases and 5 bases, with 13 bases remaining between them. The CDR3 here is CASSPLGPGYGYTF. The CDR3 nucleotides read TGTGCCAGCTCACCCCTGGGTCCAGGGTATGGCTACACCTTC. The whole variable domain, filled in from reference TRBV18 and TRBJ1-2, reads NAGVMQNPRHLVRRRGQEARLRCSPMKGHSHVYWYRQLPEEGLKFMVYLQKENIIDESGMPKERFSAEFPKEGPSILRIQQVVRGDSAAYFCASSPLGPGYGYTFGSGTRLTVV.

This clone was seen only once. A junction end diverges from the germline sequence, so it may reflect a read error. Here the CDR3 DNA reads TGTGCCACCAGTGATTTCACGTGGACAGGGCAAATCTTC. It yields the protein CATSDFTWTGQIF. The chain joins TRBV24-1 to TRBJ2-1, with 8 positions matching TRBD1. CDR3 size: 13 residues. Germline values: CDR1 KGHDR, CDR2 SFDVKD.

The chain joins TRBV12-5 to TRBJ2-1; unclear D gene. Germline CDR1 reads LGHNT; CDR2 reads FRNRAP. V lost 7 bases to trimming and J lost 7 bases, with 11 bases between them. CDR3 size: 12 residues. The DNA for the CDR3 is TGTGCTAGTGCCTCTCTTACAAATGAGCAGTTCTTC. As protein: CASASLTNEQFF.

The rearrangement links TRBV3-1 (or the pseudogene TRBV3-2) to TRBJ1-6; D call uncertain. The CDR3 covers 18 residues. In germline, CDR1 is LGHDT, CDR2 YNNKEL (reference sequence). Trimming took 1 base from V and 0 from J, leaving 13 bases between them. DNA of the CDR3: TGTGCCAGCAGCCAAGGGCACATCGGGAGCTCCTATAATTCACCCCTCCACTTT. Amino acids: CASSQGHIGSSYNSPLHF.

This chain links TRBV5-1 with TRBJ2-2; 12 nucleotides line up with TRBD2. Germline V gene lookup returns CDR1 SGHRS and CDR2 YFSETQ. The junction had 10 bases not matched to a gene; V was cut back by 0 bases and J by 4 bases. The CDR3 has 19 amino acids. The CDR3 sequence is CASSLARLAGGPGTGELFF. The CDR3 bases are TGCGCCAGCAGCTTGGCCCGGCTAGCGGGGGGGCCGGGCACCGGGGAGCTGTTTTTT.

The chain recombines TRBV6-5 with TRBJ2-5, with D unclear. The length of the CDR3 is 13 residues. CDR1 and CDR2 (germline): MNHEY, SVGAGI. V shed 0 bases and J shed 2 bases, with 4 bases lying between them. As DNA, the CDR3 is TGTGCCAGCAGTTACTCCAGGCAAGAGACCCAGTACTTC. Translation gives CASSYSRQETQYF.